These 29 T cell receptor beta chains were sequenced from one sample in a study of shared clonotypes between healthy human individuals. Libraries were prepared by immunoSEQ multiplex PCR; TCRdb keeps only in-frame clonotypes and omits some of them. Among a few hundred thousand clones listed, 50% to 80% were seen once. Material: memory CD4+ T cells sorted from blood. Subset meaning: CD45RA-negative fraction. The source of these receptors is a man aged 25 to 40 in good health.

This clone was seen a few times. This chain uses TRBV6-5 with TRBJ2-7, with D possibly matching TRBD1 (6 bases). This CDR3 has 12 residues. V shed 5 bases and J shed 6 bases, with 11 bases lying between them. Germline assignment: CDR1 MNHEY and CDR2 SVGAGI. The CDR3 bases are TGTGCCAGCAGTAACAGGGTCTCCGAGCAGTACTTC. Its translation: CASSNRVSEQYF.

The J gene is TRBJ2-5, the V gene TRBV7-6, with D possibly matching TRBD2 (5 bases). This CDR3 has 14 residues. V lost 2 bases, J lost 5 bases, and 12 bases lay in between. Germline V gene sequence: CDR1 SGHVS, CDR2 FNYEAQ. The CDR3 DNA reads TGTGCCAGCAGCTTAACCACTAGAGCCGAGACCCAGTACTTC. Translated, it gives CASSLTTRAETQYF.

The rearrangement links TRBV15 to TRBJ2-5; 12 bases are a match to TRBD2. V lost 0 bases and J lost 3; bases outside the gene matches: 5. The CDR3 consists of 17 residues. Per the germline V gene, CDR1 is LNHNV and CDR2 is YYDKDF (reference sequence). CDR3 bases: TGTGCCACCAGCAGAGATCGAGCTAGCGGGAGGGAAGAGACCCAGTACTTC. Amino acid sequence: CATSRDRASGREETQYF.

This clone is a singleton in its sample. The chain carries TRBV6-5 and TRBJ2-5, with 10 nucleotides matching TRBD1. CDR1 is MNHEY and CDR2 is SVGAGI in the germline V gene. The CDR3 loop spans 15 amino acids. J was trimmed by 6 bases and V by 7 bases; bases with no gene match: 11. The CDR3 loop is CASTPIDRGLKTQYF. The CDR3, as DNA: TGTGCCAGCACCCCAATCGACAGGGGGCTGAAGACCCAGTACTTC.

The CDR3 bases are TGCAGCGTTGGATTTTTCGGAGGGAGCGGCTTGGGGCAGTACTTC. It specifies CSVGFFGGSGLGQYF. V gene TRBV29-1 combines with J gene TRBJ2-7, with D perhaps matching TRBD2 (6 bases). This CDR3 is 15 amino acids long. Per the germline V gene, CDR1 is SQVTM and CDR2 is ANQGSEA. Trimming shortened V by 4 bases and J by 9 bases, and 25 bases separated the two germline ends.

The chain recombines TRBV19 with TRBJ1-2; TRBD1 is a possible D gene (5 bases). Trimming shortened V by 6 bases and J by 6 bases, and 17 bases separated the two germline ends. Germline-derived CDR1 and CDR2 are LNHDA and SQIVND (reference sequence). CDR3 length: 14 amino acids. CDR3 loop: CASSRRGTLDGYTF. The CDR3 DNA reads as TGTGCCAGTAGCCGGAGAGGGACCCTCGATGGCTACACCTTC.

The chain has TRBV9 and TRBJ1-2, with TRBD1 as a possible D gene (5 bases). The V end was cut by 4 bases, the J end by 3 bases, with 10 bases between. The CDR3 loop spans 13 amino acids. The germline V gene encodes CDR1 SGDLS and CDR2 YYNGEE. The CDR3 nucleotides are TGTGCCAGCAGCCCCAGGGAAGACTATGGCTACACCTTC. Encoded protein: CASSPREDYGYTF.

The chain combines TRBV19 with TRBJ2-2; tentative D call: TRBD1 (7 bases). V was trimmed by 7 bases and J by 1 base, leaving 16 bases between them. Per the germline V gene, CDR1 is LNHDA and CDR2 is SQIVND (reference sequence). The CDR3 contains 16 residues. The DNA for the CDR3 is TGTGCCAGTACCAGTCCAGGGGGAGGGAACACCGGGGAGCTGTTTTTT. It encodes CASTSPGGGNTGELFF.

This clone was seen a handful of times. V is TRBV6-6 and J is TRBJ2-4; D remains ambiguous. The CDR3 runs 15 residues. CDR1 is MNHNY and CDR2 is SVGAGI in the germline V gene (reference sequence). V was shortened by 7 bases and J by 4 bases, with 17 bases between the two germline ends. The CDR3 spells CASTRNRAAKNIQYF. The DNA of the CDR3 is TGTGCCAGCACCCGGAACCGGGCAGCGAAAAACATTCAGTACTTC.

The chain recombines TRBV30 with TRBJ1-2; tentative D call: TRBD1 (6 bases). Trimming shortened V by 4 bases and J by 4 bases, and 37 bases separated the two germline ends. This CDR3 region has 21 residues. The V gene's germline CDR1 is GTSNPN and CDR2 SVGIG (reference sequence). The CDR3 reads CAWTYPPMRRTEIPLGYGYTF. The CDR3, as DNA: TGTGCCTGGACTTATCCCCCTATGAGACGGACAGAAATACCCCTGGGCTATGGCTACACCTTC.

This clone was counted between two and nine times. CDR3: CASSLGDRIRGYTF. The CDR3 coding sequence is TGTGCCAGCAGCTTAGGGGACAGAATTCGTGGCTACACCTTC. The rearrangement links TRBV7-2 to TRBJ1-2, with TRBD1 matching over 7 bases. Germline CDR1 is SGHTA and CDR2 is FQGNSA. The V segment lost 1 base and the J segment 7 bases; nucleotides outside the gene matches: 6. This CDR3 contains 14 residues.

V gene TRBV30 combines with J gene TRBJ1-5; 7 nucleotides match TRBD1. The CDR3 spans 14 residues. The junction had 4 bases not matched to a gene; V was cut back by 1 base and J by 4 bases. Germline values: CDR1 GTSNPN, CDR2 SVGIG (reference sequence). DNA for the CDR3: TGTGCCTGGAGTGCTGGGACAGCGAATCAGCCCCAGCATTTT. This encodes CAWSAGTANQPQHF.

The chain links TRBV23-1 to TRBJ2-5; the D gene is possibly TRBD1 (6 bases). TRBV23-1 is designated an ORF whose function remains uncertain. V was cut by 4 bases and J by 5 bases, with 20 bases left in between. The CDR3 is 16 residues long. In nucleotides, the CDR3 is TGCGCCAGCAGTCCGGGAAACAGGGACCGAATGGAGACCCAGTACTTC. Translated, it gives CASSPGNRDRMETQYF.

The rearrangement joins TRBV14 to TRBJ2-1, with a tentative D call TRBD1 (5 bases). The V gene's germline CDR1 is SGHDN and CDR2 FVKESK. Trimming removed 5 bases from V and 8 bases from J, with 13 bases in between. The CDR3 consists of 13 residues. CDR3 bases: TGTGCCAGCAGCTCAGGCAGGGTCGATGAGCAGTTCTTC. Its translation is CASSSGRVDEQFF.

The rearrangement joins TRBV5-4 to TRBJ1-4; the D is unclear. The CDR3 loop spans 14 amino acids. From germline, CDR1 is SGHNT and CDR2 YYREEE (reference sequence). Trimming cost V 1 base and J 0 bases, with 4 bases left between them. This chain's CDR3 is CASSLSATNEKLFF. The DNA for the CDR3 is TGTGCCAGCAGCTTGTCTGCAACTAATGAAAAACTGTTTTTT.

The chain is built from TRBV27 and TRBJ2-2; either TRBD1 or TRBD2 may fit D (6 bases each). The CDR3 sequence is 16 residues long. The ends were cut back, 3 bases at V and 5 bases at J, with 16 bases in the middle. Germline-derived CDR1 and CDR2 are MNHEY and SMNVEV (reference sequence). Here the CDR3 DNA reads TGTGCCAGCAGTTTCAACTCCGGGGGCCGGACCGGGGAGCTGTTTTTT. Protein sequence: CASSFNSGGRTGELFF.

The rearrangement uses TRBV27 and TRBJ2-7; D unclear. In germline, CDR1 is MNHEY, CDR2 SMNVEV (reference sequence). Trimming took 4 bases from V and 2 from J, leaving 18 bases between them. The CDR3 consists of 16 residues. This chain's CDR3 is CASSSYEPTRTYEQYF. DNA for the CDR3: TGTGCCAGCAGTTCCTACGAACCGACGCGCACCTACGAGCAGTACTTC.

Comments on this clone: A read error may account for a junction end that differs from germline. V and J are TRBV7-7 and TRBJ2-5; D perhaps matches TRBD2 (5 bases). Germline V lookup: CDR1 SSHAT, CDR2 FNYEAQ (reference sequence). The CDR3 totals 14 residues. The DNA of the CDR3 is TGTGCTAGCAGCTTAGTTGGGGAGAGAGAGACCCAGTACTTC. It translates to CASSLVGERETQYF.

The chain couples TRBV14 to TRBJ2-4; the D is unclear. CDR3 length equals 16 residues. Germline lookup yields CDR1 SGHDN and CDR2 FVKESK. The ends were cut back, 2 bases at V and 1 base at J, with 12 bases in the middle. The CDR3 loop reads CASSQLGLPAKNIQYF. CDR3 DNA: TGTGCCAGCAGCCAACTAGGTCTTCCTGCCAAAAACATTCAGTACTTC. Full variable domain (rest looked up from reference TRBV14 and TRBJ2-4): EAGVTQFPSHSVIEKGQTVTLRCDPISGHDNLYWYRRVMGKEIKFLLHFVKESKQDESGMPNNRFLAERTGGTYSTLKVQPAELEDSGVYFCASSQLGLPAKNIQYFGAGTRLSVL.

This sequence joins TRBV2 and TRBJ1-5; D is ambiguous. The CDR3 is 14 residues long. Germline loops: CDR1 SNHLY, CDR2 FYNNEI. Trimming took off 4 bases at V and 5 bases at J, with 12 bases between the two ends. CDR3 nucleotides: TGTGCCAGCAGTGGTGAGGGTTGGGATCAGCCCCAGCATTTT. Translation gives CASSGEGWDQPQHF.

V usage is TRBV5-4 and J usage is TRBJ1-1; the D gene is possibly TRBD1 (5 bases). V lost 1 base, J lost 0 bases, and 7 bases lay in between. The CDR3 is 14 residues long. Germline V gene data show CDR1 as SGHNT and CDR2 as YYREEE (reference sequence). The CDR3 sequence: CASSLKGMNTEAFF. The CDR3 nucleotides read TGTGCCAGCAGCTTGAAGGGGATGAACACTGAAGCTTTCTTT.

This clone was detected a few times. This rearrangement joins TRBV11-3 to TRBJ2-3; TRBD2 aligns across 8 bases. The V gene end was trimmed by 7 bases and the J gene end by 2 bases; junction bases not matched to a gene: 5. The V gene's germline CDR1 is SGHNT and CDR2 YENEEA. This CDR3 region has 14 residues. The CDR3 bases are TGTGCCAGCATCAAGCGGGGGTTCACAGATACGCAGTATTTT. It specifies CASIKRGFTDTQYF.

The chain is built from TRBV11-2 and TRBJ2-3; D might be TRBD1 (6 bases). Germline V gene data show CDR1 as SGHAT and CDR2 as FQNNGV. V lost 4 bases and J lost 0, with 17 bases in between. The CDR3 has 17 amino acids. CDR3 loop: CASSSGIGQRSTDTQYF. The CDR3 DNA is TGTGCCAGCAGCTCCGGCATTGGACAGCGTAGCACAGATACGCAGTATTTT.

The chain joins TRBV14 to TRBJ2-5; D call uncertain. The CDR3 totals 12 residues. Germline V gene data show CDR1 as SGHDN and CDR2 as FVKESK. V dropped 1 base and J dropped 5 bases, with 5 bases sitting between them. CDR3 in amino acids: CASSQVRETQYF. CDR3 bases: TGTGCCAGCAGCCAAGTTCGTGAGACCCAGTACTTC. Using reference TRBV14 and TRBJ2-5 for the parts outside the CDR3, the full variable domain is EAGVTQFPSHSVIEKGQTVTLRCDPISGHDNLYWYRRVMGKEIKFLLHFVKESKQDESGMPNNRFLAERTGGTYSTLKVQPAELEDSGVYFCASSQVRETQYFGPGTRLLVL.

The J gene is TRBJ2-1, the V gene TRBV7-2, with 9 bases that match TRBD2. The CDR3 covers 15 residues. After removal of 5 bases from V and 1 base from J, the junction contained 3 bases not matched to a gene. Per germline, CDR1 SGHTA and CDR2 FQGNSA. CDR3 in DNA: TGTGCCAGCAGCCTTAGCGGGAGTTCCTACAATGAGCAGTTCTTC. It specifies CASSLSGSSYNEQFF. The whole variable domain, remainder taken from reference TRBV7-2 and TRBJ2-1, is GAGVSQSPSNKVTEKGKDVELRCDPISGHTALYWYRQSLGQGLEFLIYFQGNSAPDKSGLPSDRFSAERTGGSVSTLTIQRTQQEDSAVYLCASSLSGSSYNEQFFGPGTRLTVL.

This clone was recorded once. This chain connects TRBV2 to TRBJ1-4; TRBD1 might be the D (5 bases). The CDR3 length is 14 residues. Germline lookup yields CDR1 SNHLY and CDR2 FYNNEI. Trimming stripped 4 bases from V and 6 bases from J, with 12 bases between. The CDR3 spells CASSAEGGDEKLFF. CDR3 nucleotides: TGTGCCAGCAGTGCCGAAGGAGGGGATGAAAAACTGTTTTTT. Variable domain in full (rest from reference TRBV2 and TRBJ1-4): EPEVTQTPSHQVTQMGQEVILRCVPISNHLYFYWYRQILGQKVEFLVSFYNNEISEKSEIFDDQFSVERPDGSNFTLKIRSTKLEDSAMYFCASSAEGGDEKLFFGSGTQLSVL.

This chain connects TRBV7-2 to TRBJ2-5, with 8 nucleotides matching TRBD2. The CDR3 is made up of 15 amino acids. Germline values: CDR1 SGHTA, CDR2 FQGNSA. The junction had 3 bases not matched to a gene; V was cut back by 2 bases and J by 1 base. This CDR3 is CASSLQLAVQETQYF. The CDR3 bases are TGTGCCAGCAGCTTACAACTAGCGGTCCAAGAGACCCAGTACTTC.

The chain employs TRBV6-4 and TRBJ2-1; D unclear. CDR3 length equals 14 residues. V lost 5 bases and J lost 0, with 8 bases in between. CDR1 is MRHNA and CDR2 is SNTAGT in the germline V gene. The CDR3 sequence: CASSLESSYNEQFF. In nucleotides, the CDR3 is TGTGCCAGCAGTCTGGAGAGCTCCTACAATGAGCAGTTCTTC.

This clone was seen only a few times. The chain carries TRBV11-2 and TRBJ2-1; D is uncertain. Germline V CDR1 and CDR2: SGHAT, FQNNGV. Trimming removed 4 bases from V and 8 bases from J, with 18 bases in between. This CDR3 contains 15 residues. CDR3 protein: CASSSQEKKGYEQFF. The DNA of the CDR3 is TGTGCCAGCAGCTCCCAGGAAAAAAAGGGCTATGAGCAGTTCTTC.